The 2 T cell receptor beta chains below all came from one sample that was sequenced in a study of blood T cell repertoires in COVID-19. The method was immunoSEQ multiplex PCR; TCRdb's version includes in-frame clones alone and lacks a portion of them. The repertoire holds around 140,000 clones, roughly two thirds seen once, with about 1.9% in the top ten. Sequencing was performed on peripheral blood. The receptors shown here come from a woman aged 70-85 years with acute or convalescent COVID-19.

The rearrangement uses TRBV7-8 and TRBJ1-3, with D hard to call. Per germline, CDR1 SGHVS and CDR2 FQNEAQ. Trimming stripped 1 base from V and 6 bases from J, with 10 bases between. The CDR3 sequence is 14 residues long. The CDR3 nucleotides read TGTGCCAGCAGCTTAGGTCCGCAGGAAAACACCATATATTTT. Amino acid sequence: CASSLGPQENTIYF.

The rearrangement links TRBV29-1 to TRBJ2-7; perhaps TRBD1 as D (6 bases). This CDR3 contains 12 residues. CDR1 is SQVTM and CDR2 is ANQGSEA in the germline V gene. Trimming removed 4 bases at V and 2 bases at J, with 9 bases between. The CDR3 sequence is CSVVQGPYEQYF. The CDR3 DNA follows: TGCAGCGTTGTACAGGGCCCCTACGAGCAGTACTTC.